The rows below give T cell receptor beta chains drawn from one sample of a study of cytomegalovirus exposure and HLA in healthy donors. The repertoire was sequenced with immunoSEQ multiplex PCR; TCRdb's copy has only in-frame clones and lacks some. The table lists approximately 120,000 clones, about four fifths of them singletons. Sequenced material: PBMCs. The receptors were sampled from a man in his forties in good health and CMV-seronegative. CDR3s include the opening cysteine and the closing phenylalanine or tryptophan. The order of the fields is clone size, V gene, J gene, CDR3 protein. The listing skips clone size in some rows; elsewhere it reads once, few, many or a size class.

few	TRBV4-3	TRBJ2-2	CASSRGQHTGELFF
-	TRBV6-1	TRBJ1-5	CASSGEAGGYQPQHF
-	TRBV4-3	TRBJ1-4	CASSQVEGKLFF
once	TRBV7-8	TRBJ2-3	CASSSGQGRTDTQYF
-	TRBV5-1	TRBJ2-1	CASGDRSNEQFF
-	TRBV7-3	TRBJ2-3	CASRAGGPTDTQYF
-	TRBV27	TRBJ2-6	CASSPGGAGANVLTF
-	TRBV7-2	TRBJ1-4	CASSLQFNEKLFF
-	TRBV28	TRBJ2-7	CASSTPGTAYEQYF
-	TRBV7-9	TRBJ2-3	CASSSTIAGGQSDTQYF
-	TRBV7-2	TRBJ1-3	CASSFSGESGNTIYF
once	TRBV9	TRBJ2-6	CASSLEGAPGANVLTF
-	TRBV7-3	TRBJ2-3	CASSLSGGALDTQYF
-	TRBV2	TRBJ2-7	CASGNRRVEGYEQYF
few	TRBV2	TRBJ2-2	CASSRQGDQAGELFF
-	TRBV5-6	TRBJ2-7	CASSQDSVPVYPFYEQYF
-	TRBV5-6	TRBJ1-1	CASSWTGNGEAFF
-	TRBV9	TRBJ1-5	CASSVAAGTNQPQHF
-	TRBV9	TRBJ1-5	CASSRDIHQPQHF
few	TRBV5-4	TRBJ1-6	CASSLTAGVNSPLHF
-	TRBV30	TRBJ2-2	CAWSVIAGNTGELFF
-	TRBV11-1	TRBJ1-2	CASSLVAGVYGYTF
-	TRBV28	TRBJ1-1	CASSLNRGEAFF
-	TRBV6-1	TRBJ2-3	CASSLGRGTDTQYF
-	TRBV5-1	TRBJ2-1	CASSLRDSYNEQFF
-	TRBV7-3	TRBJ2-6	CASSPTPSGANGLTF
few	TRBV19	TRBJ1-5	CASKSTGRNQPQHF
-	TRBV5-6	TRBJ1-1	CASSVDDRGEAFF
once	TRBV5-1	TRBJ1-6	CASSLGSSYNSPLHF
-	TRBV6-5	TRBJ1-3	CASNTPDRYGNTIYF
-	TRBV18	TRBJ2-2	CASSPLRLGQALGELFF
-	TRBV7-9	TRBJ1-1	CASSLGLVGGTEAFF
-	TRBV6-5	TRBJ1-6	CASRRDSSNSPLHF
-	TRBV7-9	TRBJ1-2	CASSDSATQGIYGYTF
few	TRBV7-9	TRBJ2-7	CSSSTHTYEQYF
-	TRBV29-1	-	CSAQGQGFYEQYF
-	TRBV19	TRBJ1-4	CASSLRGTGDEKLFF
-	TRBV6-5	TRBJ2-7	CASSYSKGRVGYEQYF
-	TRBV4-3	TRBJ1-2	CASSQRYGSPYGYTF
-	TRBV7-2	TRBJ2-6	CASSFQISGANVLTF
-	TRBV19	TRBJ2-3	CASSILQGPPDTQYF